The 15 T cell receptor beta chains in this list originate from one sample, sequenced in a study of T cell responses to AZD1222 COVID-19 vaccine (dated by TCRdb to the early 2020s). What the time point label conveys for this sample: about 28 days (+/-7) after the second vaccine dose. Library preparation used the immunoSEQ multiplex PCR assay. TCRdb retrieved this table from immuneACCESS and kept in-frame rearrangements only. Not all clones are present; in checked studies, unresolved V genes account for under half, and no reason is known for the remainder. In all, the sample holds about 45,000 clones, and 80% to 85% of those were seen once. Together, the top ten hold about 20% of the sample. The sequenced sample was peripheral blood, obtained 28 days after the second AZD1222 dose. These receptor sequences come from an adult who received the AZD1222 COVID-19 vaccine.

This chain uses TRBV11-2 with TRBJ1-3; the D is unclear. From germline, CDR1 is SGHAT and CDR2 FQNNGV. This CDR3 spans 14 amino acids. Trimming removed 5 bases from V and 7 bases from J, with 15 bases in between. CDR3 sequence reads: CASSPGSAGNTIYF. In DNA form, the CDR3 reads TGTGCCAGCAGCCCGGGCTCGGCGGGGAACACCATATATTTT.

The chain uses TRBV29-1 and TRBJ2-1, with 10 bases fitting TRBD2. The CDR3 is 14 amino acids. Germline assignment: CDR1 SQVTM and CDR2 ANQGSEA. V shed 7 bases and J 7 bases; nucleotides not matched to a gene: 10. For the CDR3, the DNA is TGCAGCGCTCCACCAGCGGGGGGGTGGAATGAGCAGTTCTTC. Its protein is CSAPPAGGWNEQFF.

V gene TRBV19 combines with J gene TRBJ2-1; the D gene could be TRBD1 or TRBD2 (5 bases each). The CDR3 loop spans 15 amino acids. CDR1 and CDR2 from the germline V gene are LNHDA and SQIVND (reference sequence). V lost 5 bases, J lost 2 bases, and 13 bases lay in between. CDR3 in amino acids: CASSGGPIPYNEQFF. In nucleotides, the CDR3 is TGTGCCAGTAGTGGGGGACCAATTCCCTACAATGAGCAGTTCTTC.

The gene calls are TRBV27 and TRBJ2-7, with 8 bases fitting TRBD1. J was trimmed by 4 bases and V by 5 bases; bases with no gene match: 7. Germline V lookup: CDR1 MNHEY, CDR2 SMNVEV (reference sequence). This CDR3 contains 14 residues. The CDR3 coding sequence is TGTGCCAGCAGTCACCGGGACAGGAAATACGAGCAGTACTTC. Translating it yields CASSHRDRKYEQYF.

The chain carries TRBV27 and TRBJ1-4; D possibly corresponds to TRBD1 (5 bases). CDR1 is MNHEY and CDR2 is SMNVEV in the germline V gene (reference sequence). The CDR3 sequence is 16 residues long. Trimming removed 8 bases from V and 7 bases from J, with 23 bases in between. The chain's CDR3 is CASWMRGGAGVEKLFF. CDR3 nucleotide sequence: TGTGCCAGCTGGATGCGGGGGGGAGCTGGAGTTGAAAAACTGTTTTTT.

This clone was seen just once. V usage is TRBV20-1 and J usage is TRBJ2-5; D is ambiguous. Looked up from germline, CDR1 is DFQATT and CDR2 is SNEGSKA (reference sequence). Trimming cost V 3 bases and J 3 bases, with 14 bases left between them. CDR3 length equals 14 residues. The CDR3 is CSASMSQRKETQYF. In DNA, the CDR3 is TGCAGTGCTAGTATGTCCCAGAGGAAAGAGACCCAGTACTTC.

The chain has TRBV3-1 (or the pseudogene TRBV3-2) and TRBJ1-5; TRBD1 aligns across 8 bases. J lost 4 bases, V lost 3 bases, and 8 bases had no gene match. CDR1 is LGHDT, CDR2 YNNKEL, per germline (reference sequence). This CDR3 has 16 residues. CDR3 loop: CASSHGGRGQNQPQHF. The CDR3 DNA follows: TGTGCCAGCAGCCATGGCGGCAGGGGGCAGAATCAGCCCCAGCATTTT.

The CDR3 region has the DNA TGTGCCTGGGGTTCGACAGGGAACGTTTACGAGCAGTACTTC. The encoded protein is CAWGSTGNVYEQYF. V and J are TRBV30 and TRBJ2-7; 7 bases agree with TRBD1. The CDR3 loop spans 14 amino acids. Germline V gene lookup returns CDR1 GTSNPN and CDR2 SVGIG (reference sequence). Unmatched junction bases numbered 11, after V lost 5 bases and J lost 4 bases.

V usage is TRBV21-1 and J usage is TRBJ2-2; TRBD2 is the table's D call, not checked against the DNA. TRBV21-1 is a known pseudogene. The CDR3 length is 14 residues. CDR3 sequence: CASSRGVGTGELFF. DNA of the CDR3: TGTGCCAGCAGCAGGGGGGTAGGCACCGGGGAGCTGTTTTTT.

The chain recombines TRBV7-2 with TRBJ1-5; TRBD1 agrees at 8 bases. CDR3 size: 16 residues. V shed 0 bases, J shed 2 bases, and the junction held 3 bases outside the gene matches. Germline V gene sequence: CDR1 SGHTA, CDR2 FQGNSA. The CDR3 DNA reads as TGTGCCAGCAGCTTAGCGCACAGGGGGGGCAATCAGCCCCAGCATTTT. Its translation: CASSLAHRGGNQPQHF.

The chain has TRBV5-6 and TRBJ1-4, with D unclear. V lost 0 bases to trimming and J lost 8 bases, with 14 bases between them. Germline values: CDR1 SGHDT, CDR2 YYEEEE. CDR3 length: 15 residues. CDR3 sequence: CASSLVGGLGEKLFF. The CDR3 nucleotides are TGTGCCAGCAGCTTGGTCGGAGGATTGGGGGAAAAACTGTTTTTT.

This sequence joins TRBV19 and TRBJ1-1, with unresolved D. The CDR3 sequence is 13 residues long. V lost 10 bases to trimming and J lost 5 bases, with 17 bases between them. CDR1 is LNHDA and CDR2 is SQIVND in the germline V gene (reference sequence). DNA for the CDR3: TGTGCCACCCGACGGGGAGGAAGGACTGAAGCTTTCTTT. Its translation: CATRRGGRTEAFF.

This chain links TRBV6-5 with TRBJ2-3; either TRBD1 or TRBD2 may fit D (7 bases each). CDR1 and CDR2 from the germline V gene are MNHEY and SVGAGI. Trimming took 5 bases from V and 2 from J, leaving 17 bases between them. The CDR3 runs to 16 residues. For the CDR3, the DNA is TGTGCCAGCAGTCACTACAGGGGAGGGGACACAGATACGCAGTATTTT. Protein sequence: CASSHYRGGDTDTQYF.

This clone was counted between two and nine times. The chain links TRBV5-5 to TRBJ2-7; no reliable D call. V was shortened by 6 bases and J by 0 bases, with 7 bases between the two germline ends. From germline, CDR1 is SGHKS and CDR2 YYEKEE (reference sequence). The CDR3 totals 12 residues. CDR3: CASTASSYEQYF. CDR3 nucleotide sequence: TGTGCCAGCACCGCGTCCTCCTACGAGCAGTACTTC.

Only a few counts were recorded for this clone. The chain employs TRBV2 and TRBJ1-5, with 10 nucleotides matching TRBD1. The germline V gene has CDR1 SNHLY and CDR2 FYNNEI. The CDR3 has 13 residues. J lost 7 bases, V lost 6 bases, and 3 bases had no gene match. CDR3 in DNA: TGTGCCAGCAGCCGACAGGGGGCCCAGCCCCAGCATTTT. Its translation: CASSRQGAQPQHF.